This T cell receptor (beta chain) comes out of a study of neoadjuvant anti-PD-1 for oral cavity cancer. Looking at the study overall: Non-progressing patients received a fourth nivolumab dose near day 43, then surgery on days 50-56. Points from the study as a whole: Pretreatment Treg/Th17 ratio correlated inversely with post-treatment tumor clonality.

The time point is: after neoadjuvant nivolumab, at surgical resection. Patients had newly diagnosed, untreated stage II-IVA oral cavity squamous cell carcinoma. CDR3 size: 14 residues. CDR1 is LNHDA, CDR2 SQIVND, per germline (reference sequence). The V gene lost 4 bases and the J gene lost 6 bases, with 14 bases spanning the gap. The data were produced by immunoSEQ multiplex PCR, yet TCRdb's version contains in-frame clones alone and is incomplete. The table records under 8,500 clones, around 70% of them present only once. Points on this clone: The target antigen is unknown.

This specimen was PBMCs, taken after nivolumab (anti-PD-1) treatment. This TCR derives from a person aged 40-85 years with oral cavity squamous cell carcinoma. The chain combines TRBV19 with TRBJ2-3; D might be TRBD2 (6 bases). The CDR3 nucleotides read TGTGCCAGTAGTACACACATTGGGGGGGATACGCAGTATTTT. Translating gives CASSTHIGGDTQYF.